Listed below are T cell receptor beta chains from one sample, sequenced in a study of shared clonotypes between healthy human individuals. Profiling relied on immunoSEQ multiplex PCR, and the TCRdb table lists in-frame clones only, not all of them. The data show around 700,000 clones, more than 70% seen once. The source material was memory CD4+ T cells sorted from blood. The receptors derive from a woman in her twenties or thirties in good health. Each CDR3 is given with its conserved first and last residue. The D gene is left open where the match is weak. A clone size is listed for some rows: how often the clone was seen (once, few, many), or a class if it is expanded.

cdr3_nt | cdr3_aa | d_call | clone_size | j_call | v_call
TGCGCCAGCTCGTTGGAGGCCTACAATGAGCAGTTCTTC | CASSLEAYNEQFF | NA | NA | TRBJ2-1 | TRBV4-1
TGCGCCAGCAGTCTGACTAGCGGGTACGAGCAGTACTTC | CASSLTSGYEQYF | TRBD2 | NA | TRBJ2-7 | TRBV10-2
TGTGCCAGCAGTTTACCCCGAAAAGAAAACACAGATACGCAGTATTTT | CASSLPRKENTDTQYF | NA | NA | TRBJ2-3 | TRBV28
TGTGCCAGCAGTGACCCCGGACTAGCGTCCCACGAGCAGTACTTC | CASSDPGLASHEQYF | TRBD2 | few | TRBJ2-7 | TRBV25-1
TGCAGCGTTGAAGACTATCGACAGGGGGAGACCCAGTACTTC | CSVEDYRQGETQYF | TRBD1 | NA | TRBJ2-5 | TRBV29-1
TGCGCCAGCAGCCAAAGGGAGGGAGATAACAATGAGCAGTTCTTC | CASSQREGDNNEQFF | TRBD2 | once | TRBJ2-1 | TRBV4-1
TGCAGCGTCGGGACTAGCGGGAAGGTCACAGATACGCAGTATTTT | CSVGTSGKVTDTQYF | TRBD2 | NA | TRBJ2-3 | TRBV29-1
TGTGCCAGCAGTTCGATCGGGACAGGGGGCGCATACACTGAAGCTTTCTTT | CASSSIGTGGAYTEAFF | TRBD1 | NA | TRBJ1-1 | TRBV27
TGTGCCAGCAGCTCCGGGCTGGCGGTGCGGCCCCAGCATTTT | CASSSGLAVRPQHF | NA | few | TRBJ1-5 | TRBV5-5
TGCGCCAGCAGCCAAGAGGCAGATACGCAGTATTTT | CASSQEADTQYF | NA | NA | TRBJ2-3 | TRBV4-1
TGTGCTACAGGCGCGACCGGTCAGCCCCAGCATTTT | CATGATGQPQHF | NA | NA | TRBJ1-5 | TRBV6-1
TGTGCCAGCTCACCATTCGGGACAGGGGGCGACGGGAACACCGGGGAGCTGTTTTTT | CASSPFGTGGDGNTGELFF | TRBD1 | NA | TRBJ2-2 | TRBV18
TGTGCCAGCAGCTCGACCCACAGTAATGAAAAACTGTTTTTT | CASSSTHSNEKLFF | NA | NA | TRBJ1-4 | TRBV7-9
TGTGCCAGCAGGCCGACTAGCGGGGCCTACGAGCAGTACTTC | CASRPTSGAYEQYF | TRBD2 | NA | TRBJ2-7 | TRBV28
TGTGCCAGCAGCTTGACTAGCGGGAGGGATACGCAGTATTTT | CASSLTSGRDTQYF | TRBD2 | NA | TRBJ2-3 | TRBV9
TGTGCCACCAGCAGGGGGACTAGCCCAAGCGCAGATACGCAGTATTTT | CATSRGTSPSADTQYF | TRBD2 | NA | TRBJ2-3 | TRBV15
TGTGCCTGGAGCCGAACATCGAACACTGAAGCTTTCTTT | CAWSRTSNTEAFF | NA | NA | TRBJ1-1 | TRBV30
TGCAGCGTTGATGGGACAGGGGGCCTCGACGAGCAGTACTTC | CSVDGTGGLDEQYF | TRBD1 | NA | TRBJ2-7 | TRBV29-1
TGTGCCAGCAGGGATCCGGGCCCCTATGGCTACACCTTC | CASRDPGPYGYTF | NA | NA | TRBJ1-2 | TRBV28
TGCAGCGTTAAGTCTAGCGATAACCAAGAGACCCAGTACTTC | CSVKSSDNQETQYF | NA | NA | TRBJ2-5 | TRBV29-1
TGTGCCATCACCCGGGACTCCCGCCAAGGGACCCAGTACTTC | CAITRDSRQGTQYF | NA | NA | TRBJ2-5 | TRBV10-3
TGTGCCAGCGCCCTCGGATTTGGCTCTGGAAACACCATATATTTT | CASALGFGSGNTIYF | NA | few | TRBJ1-3 | TRBV27
TGTGCCAGCAGCTCGGGACAGATTAATGAAAAACTGTTTTTT | CASSSGQINEKLFF | TRBD1 | NA | TRBJ1-4 | TRBV5-5
TGCGCCAGCAGCCAAGAAACGAGGACAGGGGGCACTGAAGCTTTCTTT | CASSQETRTGGTEAFF | TRBD1 | NA | TRBJ1-1 | TRBV4-1
TGCGCCAGCAGCTCAAGACTATCTGTGGGGGAGCAGTACTTC | CASSSRLSVGEQYF | NA | NA | TRBJ2-7 | TRBV5-1
TGTGCCATCACAGCGGGCAACCAAGAGACCCAGTACTTC | CAITAGNQETQYF | NA | few | TRBJ2-5 | TRBV10-3
TGTGCCAGCAGCCCCCGACAGGGAACCGGGGAGCTGTTTTTT | CASSPRQGTGELFF | TRBD1 | NA | TRBJ2-2 | TRBV5-6
TGTGCCAGCAGCTTAGTAACGAATGAGCAGTTCTTC | CASSLVTNEQFF | NA | once | TRBJ2-1 | TRBV11-3
TGCGCCAGCAGCTTCGACGGGCAAGAGACCCAGTACTTC | CASSFDGQETQYF | NA | once | TRBJ2-5 | TRBV5-1
TGTGCCTGGAGTACAGGTCTAGCCGGCGGTAACGAGCAGTACTTC | CAWSTGLAGGNEQYF | NA | NA | TRBJ2-7 | TRBV30
TGTGCCAGCAGCATGGGCGGCGGGCGGAGCACAGATACGCAGTATTTT | CASSMGGGRSTDTQYF | NA | NA | TRBJ2-3 | TRBV7-8
TGTGCCAGCAGCCGGACAGGGGGCGAGTCCTACGAGCAGTACTTC | CASSRTGGESYEQYF | TRBD1 | many | TRBJ2-7 | TRBV28
TGTGCCAGCAGTTACAGGACTAGCGGGAGAAAGTACGAGCAGTACTTC | CASSYRTSGRKYEQYF | TRBD2 | NA | TRBJ2-7 | TRBV6-5
TGTGCCAGCTCACCATGGGAGGGGACAGGGGCCAACGTCCTGACTTTC | CASSPWEGTGANVLTF | NA | NA | TRBJ2-6 | TRBV18
TGCGCCAGCAGTGACCATAGCGGGAACTACGAGCAGTACTTC | CASSDHSGNYEQYF | TRBD2 | NA | TRBJ2-7 | TRBV10-2
TGTGCCAGCAGTTTCCGCGGCGAGCAGTACTTC | CASSFRGEQYF | NA | NA | TRBJ2-7 | TRBV28
TGTGCCAGCAGTGTTAGTACCGGGACCGTAGACTATGGCTACACCTTC | CASSVSTGTVDYGYTF | NA | few | TRBJ1-2 | TRBV28
TGCGCCAGCAGAAGCAGGACGGGCATGGAGCAGTACTTC | CASRSRTGMEQYF | NA | NA | TRBJ2-7 | TRBV5-1
TGTGCCAGCTCACTATCCCAGGGGATGGAGACCCAGTACTTC | CASSLSQGMETQYF | NA | few | TRBJ2-5 | TRBV18
TGTGCCTGGAGTCAGGGGGTTCGGGAGACCCAGTACTTC | CAWSQGVRETQYF | TRBD1 | few | TRBJ2-5 | TRBV30
TGTGCCAGCAGTTTATCAGGGACTTACACCGGGGAGCTGTTTTTT | CASSLSGTYTGELFF | NA | NA | TRBJ2-2 | TRBV28
TGTGCCAGCTCACCAGACAGGGGGAACACCGGGGAGCTGTTTTTT | CASSPDRGNTGELFF | TRBD1 | NA | TRBJ2-2 | TRBV18
TGTGCCAGCAGTCAACAGGGATATACCACCGGGGAGCTGTTTTTT | CASSQQGYTTGELFF | NA | once | TRBJ2-2 | TRBV2
TGTGCCAGCAGCCTATTGGGGGATACGCAGTATTTT | CASSLLGDTQYF | NA | NA | TRBJ2-3 | TRBV6-1